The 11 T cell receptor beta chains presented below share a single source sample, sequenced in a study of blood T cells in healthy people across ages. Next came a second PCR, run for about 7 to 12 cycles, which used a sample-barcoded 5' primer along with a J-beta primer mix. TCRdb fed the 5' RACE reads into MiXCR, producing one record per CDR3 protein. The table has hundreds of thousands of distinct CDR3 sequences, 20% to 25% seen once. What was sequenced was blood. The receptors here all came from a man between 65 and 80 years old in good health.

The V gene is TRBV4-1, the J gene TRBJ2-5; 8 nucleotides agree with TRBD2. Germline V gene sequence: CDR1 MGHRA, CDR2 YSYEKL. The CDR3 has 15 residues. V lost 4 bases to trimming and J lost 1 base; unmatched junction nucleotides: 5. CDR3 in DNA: TGCGCCAGCAGCCGGGGCGGGAGGATCCAAGAGACCCAGTACTTC. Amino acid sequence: CASSRGGRIQETQYF.

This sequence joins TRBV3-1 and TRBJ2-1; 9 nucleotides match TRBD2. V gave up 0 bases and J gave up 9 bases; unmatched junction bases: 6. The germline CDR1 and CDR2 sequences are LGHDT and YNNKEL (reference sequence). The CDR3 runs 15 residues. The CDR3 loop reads CASSQDSSGMGEQFF. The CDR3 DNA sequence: TGTGCCAGCAGCCAAGATTCTAGCGGGATGGGTGAGCAGTTCTTC.

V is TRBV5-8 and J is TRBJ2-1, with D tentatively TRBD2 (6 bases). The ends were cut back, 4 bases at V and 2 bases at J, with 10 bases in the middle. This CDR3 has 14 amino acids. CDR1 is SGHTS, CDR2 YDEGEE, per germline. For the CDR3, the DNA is TGTGCCAGCAGCCCGTGGGGGGCCTACAATGAGCAGTTCTTC. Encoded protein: CASSPWGAYNEQFF.

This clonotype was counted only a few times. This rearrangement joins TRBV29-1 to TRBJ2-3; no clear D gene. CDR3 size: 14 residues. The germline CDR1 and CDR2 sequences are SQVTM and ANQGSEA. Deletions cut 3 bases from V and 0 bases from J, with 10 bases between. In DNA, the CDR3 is TGCAGCGTTGACGGCCAGGCTAGCACAGATACGCAGTATTTT. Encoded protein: CSVDGQASTDTQYF.

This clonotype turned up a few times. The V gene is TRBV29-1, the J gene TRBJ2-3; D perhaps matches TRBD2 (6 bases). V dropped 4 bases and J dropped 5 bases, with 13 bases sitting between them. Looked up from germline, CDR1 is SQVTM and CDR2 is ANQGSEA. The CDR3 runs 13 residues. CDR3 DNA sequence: TGCAGCGTTGTAACGGGAGAGGAAGATACGCAGTATTTT. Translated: CSVVTGEEDTQYF.

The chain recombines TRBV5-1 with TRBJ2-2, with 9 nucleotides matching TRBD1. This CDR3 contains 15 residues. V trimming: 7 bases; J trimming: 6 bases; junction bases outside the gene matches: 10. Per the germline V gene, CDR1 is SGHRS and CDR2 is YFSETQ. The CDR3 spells CASGTGTGYSGELFF. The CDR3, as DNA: TGCGCCAGCGGAACCGGGACAGGGTATTCCGGGGAGCTGTTTTTT.

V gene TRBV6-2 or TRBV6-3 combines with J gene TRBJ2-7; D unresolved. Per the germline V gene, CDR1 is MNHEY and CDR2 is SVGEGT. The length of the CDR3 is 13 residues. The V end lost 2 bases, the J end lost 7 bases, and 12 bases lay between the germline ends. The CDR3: CASSYVTSGEQYF. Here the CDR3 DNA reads TGTGCCAGCAGTTACGTGACCTCTGGGGAGCAGTACTTC.

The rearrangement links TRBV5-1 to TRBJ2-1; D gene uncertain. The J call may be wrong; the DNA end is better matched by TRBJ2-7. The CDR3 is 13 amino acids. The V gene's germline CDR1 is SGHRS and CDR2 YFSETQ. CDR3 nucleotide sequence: TGCGCCAGCAGCTTGCTTCAAAGTTACGAGCAGTACTTC. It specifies CASSLLQSYEQYF.

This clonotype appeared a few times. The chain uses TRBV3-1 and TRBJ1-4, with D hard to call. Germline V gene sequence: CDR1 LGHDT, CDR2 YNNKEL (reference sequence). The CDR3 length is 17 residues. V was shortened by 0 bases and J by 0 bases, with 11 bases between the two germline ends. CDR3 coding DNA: TGTGCCAGCAGCCAAGATCGAGGAACTGCAACTAATGAAAAACTGTTTTTT. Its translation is CASSQDRGTATNEKLFF.

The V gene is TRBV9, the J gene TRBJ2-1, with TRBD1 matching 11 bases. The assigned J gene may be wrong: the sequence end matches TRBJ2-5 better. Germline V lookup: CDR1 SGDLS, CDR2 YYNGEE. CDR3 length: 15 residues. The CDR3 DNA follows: TGTGCCAGCAGCGTCGGACAGGGGGCAGGAGAGACCCAGTACTTC. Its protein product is CASSVGQGAGETQYF.

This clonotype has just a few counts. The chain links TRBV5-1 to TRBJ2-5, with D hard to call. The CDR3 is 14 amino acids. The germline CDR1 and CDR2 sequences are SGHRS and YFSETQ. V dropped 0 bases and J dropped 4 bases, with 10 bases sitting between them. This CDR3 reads CASSLARDGETQYF. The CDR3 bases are TGCGCCAGCAGCTTGGCCAGAGATGGAGAGACCCAGTACTTC.